This T cell receptor beta chain originates from a study of beta chain features in type 1 diabetes. Expressed TCRB transcripts were sequenced because the isolated RNA had all been reverse transcribed beforehand. Sequenced by immunoSEQ multiplex PCR; TCRdb stores in-frame clones only, minus some. This sample has 390,000 or so clones; approximately 13% occur once, and the top ten carry around 0.039%. The V segment lost 0 bases and the J segment 7 bases; nucleotides outside the gene matches: 5. The V gene's germline CDR1 is MNHEY and CDR2 SMNVEV (reference sequence). The CDR3 is 15 residues long. What was sequenced was naive CD4+ T cells from blood. This clonotype was obtained from a man aged 30 to 39 in good health. The gene calls are TRBV27 and TRBJ2-2, with 7 bases fitting TRBD1. The CDR3 DNA reads TGTGCCAGCAGTTTATCACAGGGGATGGTCGGGGAGCTGTTTTTT. Amino acids: CASSLSQGMVGELFF.